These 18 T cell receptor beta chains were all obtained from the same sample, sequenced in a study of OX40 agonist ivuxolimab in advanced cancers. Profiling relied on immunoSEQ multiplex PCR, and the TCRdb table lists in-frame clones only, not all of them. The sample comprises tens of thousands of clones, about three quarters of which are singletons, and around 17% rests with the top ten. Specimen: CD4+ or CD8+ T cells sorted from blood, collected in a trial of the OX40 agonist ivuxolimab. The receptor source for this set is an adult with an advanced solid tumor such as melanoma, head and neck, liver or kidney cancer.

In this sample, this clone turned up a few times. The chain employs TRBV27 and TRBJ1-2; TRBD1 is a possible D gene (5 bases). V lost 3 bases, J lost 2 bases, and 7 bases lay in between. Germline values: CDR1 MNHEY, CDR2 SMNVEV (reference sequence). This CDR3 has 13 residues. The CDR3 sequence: CASSFEGNYGYTF. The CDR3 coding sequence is TGTGCCAGCAGTTTTGAGGGGAACTATGGCTACACCTTC.

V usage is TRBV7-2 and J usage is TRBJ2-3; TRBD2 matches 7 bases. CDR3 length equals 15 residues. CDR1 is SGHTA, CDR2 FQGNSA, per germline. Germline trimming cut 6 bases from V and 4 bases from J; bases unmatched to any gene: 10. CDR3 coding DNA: TGTGCCAGCAGGCCTGGGAGGGCCAGTTCAGATACGCAGTATTTT. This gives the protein CASRPGRASSDTQYF.

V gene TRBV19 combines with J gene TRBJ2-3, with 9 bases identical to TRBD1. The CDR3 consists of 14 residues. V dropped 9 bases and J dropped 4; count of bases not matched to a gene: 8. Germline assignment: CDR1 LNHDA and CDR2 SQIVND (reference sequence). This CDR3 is CASTLRTGADTQYF. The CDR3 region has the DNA TGTGCCAGCACCCTCAGGACAGGGGCAGATACGCAGTATTTT. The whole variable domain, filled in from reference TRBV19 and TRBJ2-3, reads DGGITQSPKYLFRKEGQNVTLSCEQNLNHDAMYWYRQDPGQGLRLIYYSQIVNDFQKGDIAEGYSVSREKKESFPLTVTSAQKNPTAFYLCASTLRTGADTQYFGPGTRLTVL.

In nucleotides, the CDR3 is TGCGCCAGCAGCTTGGCGGGGACGTATGGCTACACCTTC. Its protein product is CASSLAGTYGYTF. The V gene is TRBV5-1, the J gene TRBJ1-2; TRBD1 might be the D (5 bases). Trimming removed 0 bases at V and 5 bases at J, with 8 bases between. In germline, CDR1 is SGHRS, CDR2 YFSETQ. This CDR3 spans 13 amino acids.

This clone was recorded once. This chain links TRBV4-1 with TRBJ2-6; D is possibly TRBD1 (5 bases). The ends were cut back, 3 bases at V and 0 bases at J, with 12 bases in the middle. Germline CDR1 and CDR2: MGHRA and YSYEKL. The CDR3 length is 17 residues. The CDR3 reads CASSHLGADSGANVLTF. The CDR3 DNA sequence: TGCGCCAGCAGCCACTTAGGGGCCGACTCTGGGGCCAACGTCCTGACTTTC.

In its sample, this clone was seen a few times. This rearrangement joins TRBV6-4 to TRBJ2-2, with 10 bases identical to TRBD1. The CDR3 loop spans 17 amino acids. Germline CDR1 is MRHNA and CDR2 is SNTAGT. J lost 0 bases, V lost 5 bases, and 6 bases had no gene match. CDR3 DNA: TGTGCCAGCAGTCGAGCCGGGACAGGGGCGAACACCGGGGAGCTGTTTTTT. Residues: CASSRAGTGANTGELFF.

The CDR3, as DNA: TGCGCCAGCAGCGCGACCGGGACAGGGGGGATGTCTACCATATATTTT. This encodes CASSATGTGGMSTIYF. The chain links TRBV5-1 to TRBJ1-3, with 11 bases matching TRBD1. V shed 4 bases and J 10 bases; nucleotides not matched to a gene: 13. CDR1 is SGHRS and CDR2 is YFSETQ in the germline V gene. The CDR3 covers 16 residues.

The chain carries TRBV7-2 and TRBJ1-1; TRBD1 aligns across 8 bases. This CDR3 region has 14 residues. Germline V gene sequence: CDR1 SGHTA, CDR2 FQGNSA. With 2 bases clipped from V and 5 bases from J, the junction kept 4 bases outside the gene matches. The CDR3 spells CASSLQGALTEAFF. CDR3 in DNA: TGTGCCAGCAGCTTACAGGGGGCCCTGACTGAAGCTTTCTTT.

The CDR3 DNA reads as TGTGCCAGCAGCCCTAGACGTTCCGGGGAGCTGTTTTTT. Protein product: CASSPRRSGELFF. The genes are TRBV11-2 and TRBJ2-2; D is unclear. CDR3 length: 13 amino acids. Germline CDR1 SGHAT, CDR2 FQNNGV. V was cut by 5 bases and J by 6 bases, with 10 bases left in between.

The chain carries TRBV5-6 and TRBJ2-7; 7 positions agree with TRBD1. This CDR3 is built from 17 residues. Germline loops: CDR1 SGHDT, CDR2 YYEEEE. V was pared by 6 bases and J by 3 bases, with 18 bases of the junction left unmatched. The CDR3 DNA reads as TGTGCCAGCACCACACAGGGGATGAGAGGGAAATACTACGAGCAGTACTTC. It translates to CASTTQGMRGKYYEQYF.

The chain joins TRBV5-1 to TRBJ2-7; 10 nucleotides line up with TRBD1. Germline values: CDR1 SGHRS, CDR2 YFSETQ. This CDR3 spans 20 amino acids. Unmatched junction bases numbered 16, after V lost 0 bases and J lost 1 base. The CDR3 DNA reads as TGCGCCAGCAGCTTGGTCTACGGGGACAGGGGTTTTGGAGGATCCTACGAGCAGTACTTC. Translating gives CASSLVYGDRGFGGSYEQYF.

For the CDR3, the DNA is TGTGCCAGCAGCCAAATCAATGAGCAGTTCTTC. Its protein is CASSQINEQFF. V gene TRBV4-2 combines with J gene TRBJ2-1, with D unclear. The V and J ends lost 2 bases and 6 bases respectively, with 2 bases between them. CDR3 size: 11 residues. Germline-derived CDR1 and CDR2 are LGHNA and YNFKEQ.

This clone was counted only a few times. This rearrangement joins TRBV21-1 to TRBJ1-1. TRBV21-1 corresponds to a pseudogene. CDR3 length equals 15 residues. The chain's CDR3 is CASSKARSANTEAFF. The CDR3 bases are TGTGCCAGCAGCAAAGCGCGATCAGCGAACACTGAAGCTTTCTTT.

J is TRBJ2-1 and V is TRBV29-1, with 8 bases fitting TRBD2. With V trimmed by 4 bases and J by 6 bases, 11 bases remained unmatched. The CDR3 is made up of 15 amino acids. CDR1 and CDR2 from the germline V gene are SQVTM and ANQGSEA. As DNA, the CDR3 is TGCAGCGTTGTAAAAGCGGGAGTGCTTTCCAATGAGCAGTTCTTC. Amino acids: CSVVKAGVLSNEQFF.

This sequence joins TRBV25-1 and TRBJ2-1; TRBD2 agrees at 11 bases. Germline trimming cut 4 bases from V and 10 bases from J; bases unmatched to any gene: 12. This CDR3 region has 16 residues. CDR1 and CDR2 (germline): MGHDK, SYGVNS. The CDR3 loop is CASSGNSGGAFREQFF. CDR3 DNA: TGTGCCAGCAGTGGGAATAGCGGGGGGGCCTTCCGAGAGCAGTTCTTC.

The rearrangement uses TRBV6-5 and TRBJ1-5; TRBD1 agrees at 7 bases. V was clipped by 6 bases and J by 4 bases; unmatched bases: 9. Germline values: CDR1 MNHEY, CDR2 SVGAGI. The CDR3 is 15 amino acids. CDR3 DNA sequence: TGTGCCAGCAGGACCTACAGGGGTGGAAATCAGCCCCAGCATTTT. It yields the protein CASRTYRGGNQPQHF.

The CDR3 DNA is TGTGCCAGCGGACGTGAGGGGGAAGAATCCTACGAGCAGTACTTC. Translated: CASGREGEESYEQYF. The J gene is TRBJ2-7, the V gene TRBV11-3, with D perhaps TRBD1 (6 bases). The CDR3 has 15 residues. V lost 8 bases to trimming and J lost 1 base, with 18 bases between them. The germline V gene has CDR1 SGHNT and CDR2 YENEEA.

The CDR3 region is CATSRDRGFGYTF. The CDR3 DNA is TGTGCCACCAGCAGGGACAGGGGATTCGGCTACACCTTC. The gene calls are TRBV15 and TRBJ1-2, with 9 bases aligning to TRBD1. CDR3 length: 13 amino acids. The V and J ends lost 3 bases and 8 bases, in that order; junction bases with no gene match: 4. Looked up from germline, CDR1 is LNHNV and CDR2 is YYDKDF (reference sequence).